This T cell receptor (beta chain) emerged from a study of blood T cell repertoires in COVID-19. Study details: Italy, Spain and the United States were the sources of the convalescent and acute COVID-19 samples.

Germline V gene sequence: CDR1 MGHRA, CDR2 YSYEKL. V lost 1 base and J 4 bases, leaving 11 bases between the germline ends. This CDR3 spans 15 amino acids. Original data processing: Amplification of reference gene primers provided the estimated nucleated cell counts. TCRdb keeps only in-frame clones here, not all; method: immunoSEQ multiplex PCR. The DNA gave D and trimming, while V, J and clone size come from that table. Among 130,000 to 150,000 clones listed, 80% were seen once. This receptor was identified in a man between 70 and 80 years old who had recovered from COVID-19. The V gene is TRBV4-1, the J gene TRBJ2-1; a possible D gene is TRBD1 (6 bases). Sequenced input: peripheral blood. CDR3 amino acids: CASSQGWDIYNEQFF. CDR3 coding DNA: TGCGCCAGCAGCCAAGGGTGGGACATTTACAATGAGCAGTTCTTC.